The 6 T cell receptor beta chains presented below share a single source sample, sequenced in a study of breast tumors, draining lymph nodes, adjacent tissues. Axillary draining lymph nodes of breast cancer patients supplied the node samples. MiXCR was run by TCRdb on the multiplex PCR reads, yielding one entry per CDR3 protein. The sample shows roughly 220,000 distinct CDR3 sequences, nearly 35% of them seen only once. Sequenced material: axillary lymph node tissue. The receptors were sampled from a female donor with breast cancer. Some clones in this sample may be carry-over from other donors' samples.

This clonotype was picked up many times. CDR3 residues: CAISDLYGRATDTQYF. CDR3 DNA: TGTGCCATCAGTGACTTATATGGGAGGGCCACAGATACGCAGTATTTT. V gene TRBV10-3 combines with J gene TRBJ2-3; 7 bases are a match to TRBD2. Germline CDR1 ENHRY, CDR2 SYGVKD. The CDR3 is 16 residues long. V gave up 3 bases and J gave up 2 bases; unmatched junction bases: 8.

The gene calls are TRBV20-1 and TRBJ1-4; maybe TRBD1 (5 bases). V lost 0 bases, J lost 10 bases, and 15 bases lay in between. From germline, CDR1 is DFQATT and CDR2 SNEGSKA (reference sequence). The CDR3 sequence is 14 residues long. CDR3 nucleotide sequence: TGCAGTGCTAGAGAGGGGGGGTTAGGTGGAAAACTGTTTTTT. This translates into CSAREGGLGGKLFF.

This clonotype was counted ten times or more. V is TRBV6-6 and J is TRBJ2-2; the match to TRBD2 covers 10 bases. Trimming removed 11 bases from V and 3 bases from J; junction bases left unmatched: 0. The germline V gene encodes CDR1 MNHNY and CDR2 SVGAGI (reference sequence). The CDR3 length is 12 residues. Here the CDR3 DNA reads TGTGCCGGACTAGCGGACACCGGGGAGCTGTTTTTT. Translated, it gives CAGLADTGELFF.

The chain uses TRBV13 and TRBJ2-3; TRBD2 matches 7 bases. The CDR3 extends over 14 amino acids. Germline values: CDR1 PRHDT, CDR2 FYEKMQ (reference sequence). Trimming at V came to 5 bases and at J to 2 bases, leaving 4 bases not matched to a gene. The CDR3 bases are TGTGCCAGCAGCCCGGGACTACCCACAGATACGCAGTATTTT. Its protein product is CASSPGLPTDTQYF.

Points on this clonotype: The germline gene is not matched at one end of the junction; a read error may be the cause. The chain uses TRBV6-6 and TRBJ2-3; no clear D gene. The CDR3 is 12 residues long. CDR1 is MNHNY and CDR2 is SVGAGI in the germline V gene (reference sequence). The CDR3 coding sequence is TGTGCCAGCAGTCACTCCGGAGATACGCAGTATTTT. Translated: CASSHSGDTQYF.

This clonotype was seen only a few times. The junction departs from the called germline gene at one end, perhaps through a read error. The J gene is TRBJ1-2, the V gene TRBV20-1; D not certain. This CDR3 has 12 residues. The V gene's germline CDR1 is DFQATT and CDR2 SNEGSKA (reference sequence). The chain's CDR3 is CSARDFLHGSTF. For the CDR3, the DNA is TGCAGTGCTAGAGACTTCCTTCATGGCTCCACCTTC.